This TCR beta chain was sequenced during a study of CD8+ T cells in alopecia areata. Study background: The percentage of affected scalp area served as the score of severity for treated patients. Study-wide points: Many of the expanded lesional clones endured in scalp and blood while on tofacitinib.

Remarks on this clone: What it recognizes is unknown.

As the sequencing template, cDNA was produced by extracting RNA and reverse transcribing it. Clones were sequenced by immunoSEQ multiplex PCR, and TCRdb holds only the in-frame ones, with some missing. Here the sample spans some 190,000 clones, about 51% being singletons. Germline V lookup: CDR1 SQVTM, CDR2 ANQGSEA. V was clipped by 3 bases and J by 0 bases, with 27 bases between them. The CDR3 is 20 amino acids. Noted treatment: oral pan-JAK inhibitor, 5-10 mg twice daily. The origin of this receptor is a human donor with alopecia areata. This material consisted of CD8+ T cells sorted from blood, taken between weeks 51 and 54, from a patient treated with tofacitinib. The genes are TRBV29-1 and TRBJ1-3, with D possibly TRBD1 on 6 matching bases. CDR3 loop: CSVEVPRGAAKAVSGNTIYF. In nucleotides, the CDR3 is TGCAGCGTTGAGGTTCCGCGGGGGGCCGCGAAAGCCGTCTCTGGAAACACCATATATTTT.